The entry that follows covers one T cell receptor (beta chain) sequence. The junction and the germline gene differ at one end; a read error may be behind it. The table came from immunoSEQ multiplex PCR; TCRdb's copy has only in-frame clones and leaves some out. The sample lists approximately 58,000 clones, roughly 87% occurring once. The germline gives CDR1 MNHEY, CDR2 SVGEGT. The CDR3 is made up of 19 amino acids. This entry comes from a study of control samples from healthy donors and cancer patients. The sequence was collected from a man aged 60 to 75 with head and neck cancer. The chain couples TRBV6-2 or TRBV6-3 to TRBJ2-6; TRBD2 aligns across 9 bases. The source material was PBMCs. CDR3 residues: CARSYSAGGSYSGANVLTF. In DNA, the CDR3 is TGTGCCCGCAGTTACTCGGCGGGGGGGTCATACTCTGGGGCCAACGTCCTGACTTTC.